One and the same sample provided the 9 T cell receptor beta chains below, sequenced in a study of T cell responses to AZD1222 COVID-19 vaccine. TCRdb's table, derived via immunoSEQ multiplex PCR, lists solely in-frame clones and lacks some. This sample carries more than 150,000 clones, 87% of them seen once, and the ten largest clones take roughly 10%. Sequencing was performed on peripheral blood, taken 28 days after the second AZD1222 dose. The receptors originated from an adult who received the AZD1222 COVID-19 vaccine.

CDR3 sequence reads: CASSLIGGGGYNEQFF. In nucleotides, the CDR3 is TGTGCCAGCAGTCTGATAGGGGGTGGGGGATACAATGAGCAGTTCTTC. The chain carries TRBV27 and TRBJ2-1; TRBD1 is a possible D gene (6 bases). The CDR3 totals 16 residues. Trimming removed 5 bases from V and 4 bases from J, with 18 bases in between. The germline V gene encodes CDR1 MNHEY and CDR2 SMNVEV (reference sequence).

The rearrangement uses TRBV30 and TRBJ1-2, with D unclear. The CDR3 sequence is 11 residues long. Germline values: CDR1 GTSNPN, CDR2 SVGIG (reference sequence). V lost 6 bases, J lost 4 bases, and 9 bases lay in between. The CDR3 region has the DNA TGTGCCTGCAAGCAGTCCTATGGCTACACCTTC. As protein: CACKQSYGYTF.

This chain connects TRBV6-5 to TRBJ2-1, with 10 bases identical to TRBD2. Germline CDR1 and CDR2: MNHEY and SVGAGI. V lost 7 bases to trimming and J lost 8 bases; unmatched junction nucleotides: 11. CDR3 length: 15 amino acids. Written as DNA, the CDR3 is TGTGCCAGCACCGAACCGGGACTAGCGTACGATGAGCAGTTCTTC. This codes for CASTEPGLAYDEQFF.

A note on this clone: The same CDR3 is also encoded by other DNA sequences in this sample. The chain uses TRBV28 and TRBJ1-5; 9 nucleotides match TRBD1. CDR3 length: 14 residues. V gave up 6 bases and J gave up 4 bases; unmatched junction bases: 4. Germline V gene data show CDR1 as MDHEN and CDR2 as SYDVKM. CDR3 sequence: CASRGTGLNQPQHF. CDR3 bases: TGTGCCAGCAGGGGGACAGGGTTAAATCAGCCCCAGCATTTT.

The V call is TRBV27, the J call TRBJ2-1; 8 bases agree with TRBD1. The CDR3 sequence is 14 residues long. V trimming: 5 bases; J trimming: 6 bases; junction bases outside the gene matches: 6. Germline values: CDR1 MNHEY, CDR2 SMNVEV (reference sequence). This CDR3 is CASSDLTGANEQFF. The CDR3 region has the DNA TGTGCCAGCAGTGATCTGACAGGGGCCAATGAGCAGTTCTTC.

CDR3 in amino acids: CASSGGLVSDEQFF. In DNA form, the CDR3 reads TGCGCCAGCAGCGGGGGACTAGTTAGCGATGAGCAGTTCTTC. The chain combines TRBV5-1 with TRBJ2-1, with 8 bases matching TRBD2. The germline V gene encodes CDR1 SGHRS and CDR2 YFSETQ. V trimming: 4 bases; J trimming: 8 bases; junction bases outside the gene matches: 8. CDR3 size: 14 residues.

The V call is TRBV11-2, the J call TRBJ2-1; 10 bases map to TRBD2. Germline CDR1 is SGHAT and CDR2 is FQNNGV. With 3 bases clipped from V and 0 bases from J, the junction kept 5 bases outside the gene matches. The CDR3 totals 17 residues. CDR3 sequence (DNA): TGTGCCAGCAGCTTTTGGGCTAGCGGGAGCTCCTACAATGAGCAGTTCTTC. Residues: CASSFWASGSSYNEQFF.

V usage is TRBV11-3 and J usage is TRBJ2-3; D unresolved. V lost 5 bases and J 0 bases, leaving 12 bases between the germline ends. CDR1 SGHNT and CDR2 YENEEA come from the germline V gene. This CDR3 comprises 15 residues. The CDR3 region has the DNA TGTGCCAGCAGCCCCGATGGATCTAGCACAGATACGCAGTATTTT. Its translation is CASSPDGSSTDTQYF. Full variable domain (missing parts from reference TRBV11-3 and TRBJ2-3): EAGVVQSPRYKIIEKKQPVAFWCNPISGHNTLYWYLQNLGQGPELLIRYENEEAVDDSQLPKDRFSAERLKGVDSTLKIQPAELGDSAVYLCASSPDGSSTDTQYFGPGTRLTVL.

In this sample, this clone turned up once. One junction end does not reproduce the germline sequence, and a read error may be involved. The V gene is TRBV3-1 (or the pseudogene TRBV3-2), the J gene TRBJ1-2; 7 nucleotides agree with TRBD1. The CDR3 length is 12 residues. Looked up from germline, CDR1 is LGHDT and CDR2 is YNNKEL (reference sequence). CDR3: CASSQDGATGSF. The CDR3, as DNA: TGTGCCAGCAGCCAAGATGGAGCGACAGGGTCCTTC.